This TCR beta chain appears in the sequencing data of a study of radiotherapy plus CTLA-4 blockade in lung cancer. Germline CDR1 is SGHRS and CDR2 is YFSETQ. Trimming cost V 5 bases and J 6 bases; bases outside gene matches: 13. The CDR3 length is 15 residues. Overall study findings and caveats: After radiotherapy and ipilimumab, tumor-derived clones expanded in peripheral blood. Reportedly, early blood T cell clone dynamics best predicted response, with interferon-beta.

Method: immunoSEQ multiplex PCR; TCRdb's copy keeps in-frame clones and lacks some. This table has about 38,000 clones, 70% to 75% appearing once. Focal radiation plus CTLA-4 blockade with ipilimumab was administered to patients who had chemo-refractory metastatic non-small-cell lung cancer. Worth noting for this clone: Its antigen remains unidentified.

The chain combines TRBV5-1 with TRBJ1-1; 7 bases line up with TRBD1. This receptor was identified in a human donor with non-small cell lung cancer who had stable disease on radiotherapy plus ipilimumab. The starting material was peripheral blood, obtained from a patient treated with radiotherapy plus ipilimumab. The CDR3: CASSQEDRAVAEAFF. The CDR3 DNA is TGCGCCAGCAGTCAAGAAGACAGGGCCGTCGCTGAAGCTTTCTTT.